This record concerns one T cell receptor (beta chain) sequence. Its antigen remains unidentified. The sample is drawn from a study of CD8+ T cells in alopecia areata. Collected material from alopecia areata patients comprised lesional scalp punch biopsies and peripheral blood. cDNA reverse transcribed from extracted RNA served as the sequencing template. Assay used: immunoSEQ multiplex PCR; TCRdb lists only in-frame clones, some missing. Of 100,000 to 150,000 clones listed, around 49% are singletons. Trimming at V came to 6 bases and at J to 0 bases, leaving 4 bases not matched to a gene. CDR1 and CDR2 (germline): ENHRY, SYGVKD. The length of the CDR3 is 17 residues. General study points: Sequencing of scalp samples also captures resident alphabeta T cells of normal skin. It was lesional scalp, especially alopecia totalis/universalis, that showed higher clonality than normal scalp.

Sample: CD8+ T cells sorted from blood, taken at week 0. This chain joins TRBV10-3 and TRBJ2-2, with 13 bases identical to TRBD2. This TCR was recovered from a human donor with alopecia areata. The CDR3 DNA sequence: TGTGCCATCAGGGGACTAGCGGGGAGTGCGAACACCGGGGAGCTGTTTTTT. This codes for CAIRGLAGSANTGELFF.